A single sample is the source of the 6 T cell receptor beta chains below, sequenced in a study of blood T cell repertoires in COVID-19. Sequenced by immunoSEQ multiplex PCR; TCRdb stores in-frame clones only, minus some. The table lists 200,000 to 250,000 clones, 70% to 90% of them singletons. Sequencing was performed on peripheral blood. These TCRs come from a woman between 65 and 79 years old with active or convalescent COVID-19.

The chain combines TRBV11-2 with TRBJ1-6; D ambiguous. With 2 bases removed from V and 4 bases from J, the gap between germline ends came to 6 bases. Germline V CDR1 and CDR2: SGHAT, FQNNGV. This CDR3 region has 14 residues. The CDR3 region is CASSLLQYNSPLHF. The CDR3 nucleotides read TGTGCCAGCAGCTTATTACAGTATAATTCACCCCTCCACTTT. Variable domain in full (rest from reference TRBV11-2 and TRBJ1-6): EAGVAQSPRYKIIEKRQSVAFWCNPISGHATLYWYQQILGQGPKLLIQFQNNGVVDDSQLPKDRFSAERLKGVDSTLKIQPAKLEDSAVYLCASSLLQYNSPLHFGNGTRLTVT.

This clone was found once. The chain joins TRBV29-1 to TRBJ2-7; TRBD1 aligns across 7 bases. This CDR3 is 16 amino acids long. The germline V gene has CDR1 SQVTM and CDR2 ANQGSEA. CDR3 sequence (DNA): TGCTCAGCGACAGGGATAGGCCCGCGAATGGGCTACGAGCAGTACTTC. Amino acid sequence: CSATGIGPRMGYEQYF.

This clone was recorded a few times. The chain has TRBV10-3 and TRBJ2-7; unclear D gene. The CDR3 has 14 residues. The germline CDR1 and CDR2 sequences are ENHRY and SYGVKD. The V end lost 0 bases, the J end lost 4 bases, and 10 bases lay between the germline ends. The chain's CDR3 is CAISESQVLYEQYF. CDR3 DNA: TGTGCCATCAGTGAGTCCCAGGTATTATACGAGCAGTACTTC.

This rearrangement joins TRBV27 to TRBJ2-2; TRBD1 matches 7 bases. CDR1 and CDR2 from the germline V gene are MNHEY and SMNVEV (reference sequence). The CDR3 runs to 17 residues. The ends lost 6 bases at V and 3 bases at J; junction bases unmatched: 13. DNA of the CDR3: TGTGCCAGCAGATACTCCGGGACAGTTATTGACACCGGGGAGCTGTTTTTT. This gives the protein CASRYSGTVIDTGELFF.

The DNA of the CDR3 is TGCGCCAGCAGCCAAGGACAGGGGGCTTGGGGGGCTTTCTTT. Translation gives CASSQGQGAWGAFF. V and J are TRBV4-3 and TRBJ1-1; 10 nucleotides agree with TRBD1. The CDR3 consists of 14 residues. Trimming at V came to 1 base and at J to 11 bases, leaving 7 bases not matched to a gene. Germline loops: CDR1 LGHNA, CDR2 YSLEER.

The chain uses TRBV6-5 and TRBJ1-1; D gene ambiguous. Germline lookup yields CDR1 MNHEY and CDR2 SVGAGI. CDR3 length equals 14 residues. The V gene lost 2 bases and the J gene lost 5 bases, with 12 bases spanning the gap. CDR3 sequence reads: CASSYPGGGTEAFF. CDR3 sequence (DNA): TGTGCCAGCAGTTACCCGGGCGGAGGGACTGAAGCTTTCTTT.